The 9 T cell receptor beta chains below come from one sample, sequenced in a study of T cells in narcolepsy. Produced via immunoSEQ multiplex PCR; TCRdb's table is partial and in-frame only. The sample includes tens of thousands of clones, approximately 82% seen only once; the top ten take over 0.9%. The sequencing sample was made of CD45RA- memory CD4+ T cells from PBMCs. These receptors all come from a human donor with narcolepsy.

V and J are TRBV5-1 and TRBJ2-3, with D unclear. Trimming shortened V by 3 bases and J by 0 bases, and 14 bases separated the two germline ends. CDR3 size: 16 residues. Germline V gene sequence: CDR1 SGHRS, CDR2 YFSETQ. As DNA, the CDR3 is TGCGCCAGCAGCTCGGACCTTACACCTAGCACAGATACGCAGTATTTT. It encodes CASSSDLTPSTDTQYF.

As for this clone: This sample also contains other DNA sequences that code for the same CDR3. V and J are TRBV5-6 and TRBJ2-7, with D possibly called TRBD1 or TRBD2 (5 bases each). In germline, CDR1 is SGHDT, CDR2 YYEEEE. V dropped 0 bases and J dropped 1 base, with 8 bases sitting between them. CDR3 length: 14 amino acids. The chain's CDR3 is CASSLGWGSYEQYF. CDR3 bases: TGTGCCAGCAGCTTGGGTTGGGGGTCCTACGAGCAGTACTTC.

CDR3 sequence (DNA): TGTGCCAGCGGAGCCGAGGGGAATAATCAGCCCCAGCATTTT. It is translated as CASGAEGNNQPQHF. The chain is built from TRBV2 and TRBJ1-5; D might be TRBD1 (5 bases). V was cut by 8 bases and J by 4 bases, with 15 bases left in between. The CDR3 runs to 14 residues. The V gene's germline CDR1 is SNHLY and CDR2 FYNNEI.

CDR3 amino acids: CASSVADRVDYGYTF. DNA of the CDR3: TGTGCCAGCAGCGTAGCTGACAGGGTAGACTATGGCTACACCTTC. The J gene is TRBJ1-2, the V gene TRBV9, with 7 nucleotides matching TRBD1. The CDR3 totals 15 residues. The ends lost 0 bases at V and 3 bases at J; junction bases unmatched: 5. Germline lookup yields CDR1 SGDLS and CDR2 YYNGEE.

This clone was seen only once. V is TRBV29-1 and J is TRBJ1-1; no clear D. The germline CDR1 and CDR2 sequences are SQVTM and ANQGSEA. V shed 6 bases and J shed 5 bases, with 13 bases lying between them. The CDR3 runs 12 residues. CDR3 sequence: CSVKGSKTEAFF. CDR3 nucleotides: TGCAGCGTGAAAGGGAGCAAGACTGAAGCTTTCTTT.

CDR3 protein: CAISDGENYGYTF. CDR3 DNA: TGTGCCATCAGTGACGGTGAGAACTATGGCTACACCTTC. The chain joins TRBV10-3 to TRBJ1-2, with D unclear. The CDR3 length is 13 residues. Trimming cost V 3 bases and J 2 bases, with 7 bases left between them. Germline V lookup: CDR1 ENHRY, CDR2 SYGVKD.

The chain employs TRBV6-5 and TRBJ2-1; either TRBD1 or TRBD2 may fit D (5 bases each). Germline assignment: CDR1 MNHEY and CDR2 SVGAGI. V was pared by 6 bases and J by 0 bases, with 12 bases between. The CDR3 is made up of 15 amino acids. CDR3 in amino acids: CASRVGGYSYNEQFF. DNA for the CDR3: TGTGCCAGCAGGGTTGGGGGTTACTCCTACAATGAGCAGTTCTTC.

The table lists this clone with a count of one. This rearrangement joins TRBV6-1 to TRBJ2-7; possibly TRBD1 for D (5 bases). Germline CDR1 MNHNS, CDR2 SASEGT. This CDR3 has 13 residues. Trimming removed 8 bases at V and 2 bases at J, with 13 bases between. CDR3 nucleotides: TGTGCCAGCCTCTATGGGGCAGCCTACGAGCAGTACTTC. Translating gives CASLYGAAYEQYF.

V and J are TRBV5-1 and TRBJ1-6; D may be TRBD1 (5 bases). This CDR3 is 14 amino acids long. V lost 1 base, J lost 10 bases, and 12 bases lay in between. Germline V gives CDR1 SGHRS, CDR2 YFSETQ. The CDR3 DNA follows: TGCGCCAGCAGCTTGAGGCAGGGCGGCTCACCCCTCCACTTT. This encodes CASSLRQGGSPLHF.